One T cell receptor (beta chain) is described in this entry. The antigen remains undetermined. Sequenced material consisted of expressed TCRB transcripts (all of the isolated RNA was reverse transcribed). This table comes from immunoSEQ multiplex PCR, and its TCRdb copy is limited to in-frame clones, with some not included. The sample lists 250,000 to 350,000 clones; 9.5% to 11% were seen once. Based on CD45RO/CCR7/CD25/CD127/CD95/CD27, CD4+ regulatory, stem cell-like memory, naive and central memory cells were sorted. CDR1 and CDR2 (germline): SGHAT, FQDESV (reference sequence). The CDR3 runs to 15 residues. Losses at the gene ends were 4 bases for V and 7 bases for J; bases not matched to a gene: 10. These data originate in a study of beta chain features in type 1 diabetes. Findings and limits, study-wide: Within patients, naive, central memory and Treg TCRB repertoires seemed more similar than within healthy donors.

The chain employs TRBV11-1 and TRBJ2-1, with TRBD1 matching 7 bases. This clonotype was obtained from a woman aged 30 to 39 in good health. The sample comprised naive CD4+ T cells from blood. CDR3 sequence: CASSSRKTGFNEQFF. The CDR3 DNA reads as TGTGCCAGCAGCTCCCGTAAGACAGGGTTTAATGAGCAGTTCTTC.